These 16 T cell receptor beta chains share one sample of origin, sequenced in a study of cytomegalovirus exposure and HLA in healthy donors. PCR involved 60 Vbeta and 13 Jbeta primers. Produced via immunoSEQ multiplex PCR; TCRdb's table is partial and in-frame only. The sample has around 130,000 clones, more than 60% seen once; the top ten hold approximately 1.6%. Specimen: PBMCs. Receptor source: a woman under 30 in good health and CMV-seronegative.

The V call is TRBV18, the J call TRBJ1-4; 7 bases are shared with TRBD1. Germline V gene data show CDR1 as KGHSH and CDR2 as LQKENI. The V segment lost 2 bases and the J segment 8 bases; nucleotides outside the gene matches: 11. CDR3 length equals 16 residues. CDR3 region: CASSPASTGFREKLFF. The CDR3 DNA sequence: TGTGCCAGCTCACCAGCCTCGACAGGGTTTAGGGAAAAACTGTTTTTT. Full variable domain (rest looked up from reference TRBV18 and TRBJ1-4): NAGVMQNPRHLVRRRGQEARLRCSPMKGHSHVYWYRQLPEEGLKFMVYLQKENIIDESGMPKERFSAEFPKEGPSILRIQQVVRGDSAAYFCASSPASTGFREKLFFGSGTQLSVL.

This clone occurred a few times. The gene calls are TRBV10-3 and TRBJ1-1; 7 nucleotides match TRBD1. J was trimmed by 0 bases and V by 6 bases; bases with no gene match: 13. Germline V gives CDR1 ENHRY, CDR2 SYGVKD. CDR3 length: 17 residues. CDR3 sequence: CAISPGQPPLLNTEAFF. CDR3 in DNA: TGTGCCATCAGCCCGGGACAGCCCCCATTATTGAACACTGAAGCTTTCTTT.

The chain couples TRBV11-2 to TRBJ2-1; 12 bases are shared with TRBD2. This CDR3 region has 18 residues. CDR1 is SGHAT and CDR2 is FQNNGV in the germline V gene. The V segment lost 5 bases and the J segment 0 bases; nucleotides outside the gene matches: 8. The CDR3 here is CASSPWTSGTVSYNEQFF. CDR3 nucleotides: TGTGCCAGCAGCCCCTGGACTAGCGGGACTGTCTCCTACAATGAGCAGTTCTTC.

The rearrangement uses TRBV5-4 and TRBJ2-7; weak D call: TRBD2 (5 bases). V was shortened by 5 bases and J by 6 bases, with 18 bases between the two germline ends. CDR1 is SGHNT and CDR2 is YYREEE in the germline V gene (reference sequence). CDR3 length: 14 amino acids. The CDR3 loop is CASRIGSMASEQYF. The CDR3 DNA is TGTGCCAGCAGGATAGGGAGTATGGCGAGCGAGCAGTACTTC.

The rearrangement joins TRBV25-1 to TRBJ2-5, with D possibly being TRBD1 (6 bases). V was shortened by 0 bases and J by 3 bases, with 11 bases between the two germline ends. Germline values: CDR1 MGHDK, CDR2 SYGVNS. The CDR3 sequence is 15 residues long. The CDR3 is CASSEYRTAKETQYF. The CDR3 DNA reads as TGTGCCAGCAGTGAATATCGGACAGCTAAAGAGACCCAGTACTTC.

The chain is built from TRBV29-1 and TRBJ1-4; D gene unclear. Trimming stripped 6 bases from V and 5 bases from J, with 13 bases between. CDR3 size: 13 residues. Germline-derived CDR1 and CDR2 are SQVTM and ANQGSEA. The CDR3 DNA reads as TGCAGCGTCCGCCCGGCGGAAAATGAAAAACTGTTTTTT. Amino acids: CSVRPAENEKLFF.

V is TRBV5-1 and J is TRBJ1-1; weak D call: TRBD1 (5 bases). Per the germline V gene, CDR1 is SGHRS and CDR2 is YFSETQ. V gave up 2 bases and J gave up 7 bases, with 9 bases separating them. The CDR3 spans 12 residues. The CDR3 bases are TGCGCCAGCAGCTTTCAGGGTAATGAAGCTTTCTTT. Amino acids: CASSFQGNEAFF.

This chain connects TRBV6-5 to TRBJ2-3; D possibly corresponds to TRBD2 (5 bases). The CDR3 totals 12 residues. Trimming stripped 2 bases from V and 5 bases from J, with 5 bases between. Germline V lookup: CDR1 MNHEY, CDR2 SVGAGI. DNA for the CDR3: TGTGCCAGCAGTTACGGGAGAGATACGCAGTATTTT. As protein: CASSYGRDTQYF.

The V call is TRBV25-1, the J call TRBJ2-3, with 9 positions matching TRBD2. V lost 3 bases to trimming and J lost 2 bases; unmatched junction nucleotides: 9. The CDR3 has 17 amino acids. The germline V gene encodes CDR1 MGHDK and CDR2 SYGVNS. CDR3 nucleotide sequence: TGTGCCAGCAGTGACTCAGGGTTAGCGGGAGTCACAGATACGCAGTATTTT. It yields the protein CASSDSGLAGVTDTQYF.

This chain connects TRBV27 to TRBJ2-1; 10 bases map to TRBD2. J was trimmed by 7 bases and V by 2 bases; bases with no gene match: 5. CDR3 length equals 15 residues. Germline CDR1 is MNHEY and CDR2 is SMNVEV (reference sequence). The CDR3 protein is CASSLLAGVGNEQFF. The CDR3 bases are TGTGCCAGCAGTTTACTAGCGGGAGTGGGTAATGAGCAGTTCTTC.

The chain carries TRBV7-2 and TRBJ2-3; maybe TRBD1 (7 bases). Germline assignment: CDR1 SGHTA and CDR2 FQGNSA. This CDR3 comprises 17 residues. V was pared by 5 bases and J by 5 bases, with 23 bases between. The CDR3 DNA is TGTGCCAGCAGCGTCCAGGGGGGAAGTCCAGGAGAAGATACGCAGTATTTT. As protein: CASSVQGGSPGEDTQYF.

The chain uses TRBV4-2 and TRBJ2-1, with D tentatively TRBD2 (6 bases). The CDR3 sequence is 15 residues long. Germline V gene data show CDR1 as LGHNA and CDR2 as YNFKEQ. V lost 0 bases, J lost 11 bases, and 17 bases lay in between. This chain's CDR3 is CASSQEIRGGTQQFF. The CDR3 DNA follows: TGTGCCAGCAGCCAAGAGATTCGAGGAGGGACCCAGCAGTTCTTC.

The V call is TRBV29-1, the J call TRBJ1-5, with TRBD1 identical over 8 bases. The CDR3 sequence is 13 residues long. The germline CDR1 and CDR2 sequences are SQVTM and ANQGSEA. J lost 4 bases, V lost 7 bases, and 6 bases had no gene match. DNA for the CDR3: TGCAGCGCCACAGGGGGAACTAATCAGCCCCAGCATTTT. Amino acid sequence: CSATGGTNQPQHF.

The V call is TRBV5-4, the J call TRBJ2-7; TRBD2 aligns across 12 bases. The J segment lost 3 bases and the V segment lost 4 bases, leaving 5 bases of the junction unmatched. Germline CDR1 reads SGHNT; CDR2 reads YYREEE (reference sequence). The CDR3 totals 15 residues. Here the CDR3 DNA reads TGTGCCAGCAGCACCCTAGCGGGAGGGGTCTACGAGCAGTACTTC. Its translation is CASSTLAGGVYEQYF.

The chain has TRBV2 and TRBJ2-2; 9 bases are shared with TRBD2. The V gene's germline CDR1 is SNHLY and CDR2 FYNNEI. The CDR3 totals 14 residues. V shed 6 bases and J 2 bases; nucleotides not matched to a gene: 1. The CDR3 spells CASRTSGNTGELFF. The DNA of the CDR3 is TGTGCCAGCAGGACTAGCGGCAACACCGGGGAGCTGTTTTTT.

This rearrangement joins TRBV5-6 to TRBJ1-2; no clear D gene. The length of the CDR3 is 13 residues. The V end was cut by 0 bases, the J end by 7 bases, with 10 bases between. CDR1 and CDR2 (germline): SGHDT, YYEEEE. DNA for the CDR3: TGTGCCAGCAGCTTGGCCGGGAATGGTGGCTACACCTTC. It encodes CASSLAGNGGYTF.